This T cell receptor beta chain was observed in a study of low-dose radiotherapy and immunotherapy resistance in tumors. Priming of first-strand cDNA relied on TRAV- and TRBV-specific primers (covering alpha and beta chains). Over 20 PCR cycles, TCRs were amplified from a constant-region primer and V-primer adapter. The isolated mRNA underwent amplification through in vitro transcription. TCRdb re-derived calls from the reads in MiXCR, one entry per CDR3 protein. The sample has more than 45,000 distinct CDR3 sequences; less than 25% are singletons. The germline V gene encodes CDR1 SGHRS and CDR2 YFSETQ. The CDR3 spans 12 residues. V gave up 5 bases and J gave up 9 bases, with 12 bases separating them. This clonotype came up many times. Time point indicated: before trial treatment. Low-dose radiotherapy and low-dose cyclophosphamide, together with aspirin, ipilimumab and nivolumab, were given to donors.

The genes are TRBV5-1 and TRBJ2-1; a possible D gene is TRBD2 (6 bases). The specimen was PBMCs, collected before treatment. The receptor was isolated from a male donor with prostate cancer. The CDR3 loop reads CASSGGQGEQFF. Here the CDR3 DNA reads TGCGCCAGCAGTGGAGGGCAGGGTGAGCAGTTCTTC.